This TCR beta chain was captured by sequencing in a study of blood T cell repertoires in COVID-19. Study-level information: PBMCs, B-cell-depleted T cells, or T cells were the source of the cDNA or gDNA that made up the material.

Participants, roughly 18 to 90 years old, spanned fewer than 25 US areas. Cohort assignment relied on participant-reported clinical history. Two negative PCRs, clearance, or symptom resolution characterized the recovered Cohort 3 donors. About this clone: At one boundary the junction diverges from the germline segment, which might be a read error.

This CDR3 is 13 amino acids long. The germline V gene encodes CDR1 SSHAT and CDR2 FNYEAQ (reference sequence). Clones were read by immunoSEQ multiplex PCR, and TCRdb kept only the in-frame ones, dropping some. Here the sample spans 380,000 or so clones, more than 75% being singletons. The sequencing input was PBMCs or T cells enriched from blood (not recorded which). The genes are TRBV7-7 and TRBJ2-1; 11 nucleotides line up with TRBD2. The sequence derives from a man younger than 45 who had recovered from COVID-19. CDR3: CASSFGTSGEQFF. In DNA, the CDR3 is TGTGCTAGCAGCTTTGGGACTAGCGGCGAGCAGTTCTTC.